One sample yielded the 27 T cell receptor beta chains listed below, sequenced in a study of cytomegalovirus exposure and HLA in healthy donors (dated by TCRdb to 2017 to 2019). Libraries were constructed by the immunoSEQ multiplex PCR assay. For the multiplex PCR, a mixture combining 60 forward primers for TCR Vbeta segments and 13 reverse primers for TCR Jbeta segments was used. TCRdb retrieved this table from immuneACCESS and kept in-frame rearrangements only. Not all clones are present; in checked studies, unresolved V genes account for under half, and no reason is known for the remainder. This sample has 110,000 or so clones in its table, and around 80% of those were observed once. About 2.2% of the sample lies in the top ten. Sequencing was carried out using PBMCs. The receptors originated from a man younger than 45 in good health and CMV-seronegative.

The chain couples TRBV2 to TRBJ1-2; TRBD1 is a possible D gene (5 bases). V lost 3 bases and J 0 bases, leaving 11 bases between the germline ends. Germline lookup yields CDR1 SNHLY and CDR2 FYNNEI. This CDR3 comprises 15 residues. The CDR3 sequence: CASSDPQGTNYGYTF. The CDR3 bases are TGTGCCAGCAGTGACCCTCAGGGAACTAACTATGGCTACACCTTC.

V is TRBV4-2 and J is TRBJ2-7; D not certain. The CDR3 length is 16 residues. Germline CDR1 LGHNA, CDR2 YNFKEQ. The V end lost 3 bases, the J end lost 4 bases, and 19 bases lay between the germline ends. The CDR3, as DNA: TGTGCCAGCAGCCACCAACTACCACTGGAAGAATACGAGCAGTACTTC. It translates to CASSHQLPLEEYEQYF.

The V and J genes are TRBV2 and TRBJ1-2; no definite D call. The CDR3 is made up of 11 amino acids. Germline-derived CDR1 and CDR2 are SNHLY and FYNNEI. Trimming cost V 9 bases and J 8 bases, with 13 bases left between them. Written as DNA, the CDR3 is TGTGCCAGTCAGTGGGCTGAAGGCTACACCTTC. Translated: CASQWAEGYTF.

The chain combines TRBV5-1 with TRBJ2-7; 8 bases are shared with TRBD1. Trimming cost V 4 bases and J 3 bases; bases outside gene matches: 6. Germline V gene sequence: CDR1 SGHRS, CDR2 YFSETQ. The CDR3 loop spans 14 amino acids. The CDR3 bases are TGCGCCAGCAGCACGGGACAGGCGTACTACGAGCAGTACTTC. Its protein is CASSTGQAYYEQYF.

Points on this clone: This same CDR3 is encoded by further DNA sequences in the sample. The chain couples TRBV9 to TRBJ1-1; a weak D match, TRBD1 (5 bases). Germline V gene lookup returns CDR1 SGDLS and CDR2 YYNGEE. Trimming took 5 bases from V and 1 from J, leaving 9 bases between them. This CDR3 comprises 13 residues. The CDR3 DNA follows: TGTGCCAGCAGTGTCACAGGGAACACTGAAGCTTTCTTT. This encodes CASSVTGNTEAFF.

CDR3 in amino acids: CASSSSGLAGVGETQYF. The CDR3 bases are TGTGCCAGCTCCAGTTCTGGGCTAGCGGGGGTTGGAGAGACCCAGTACTTC. V is TRBV7-8 and J is TRBJ2-5, with 10 bases that match TRBD2. The CDR3 has 17 amino acids. The germline V gene encodes CDR1 SGHVS and CDR2 FQNEAQ. V gave up 8 bases and J gave up 4 bases; unmatched junction bases: 16. Filled out from reference TRBV7-8 and TRBJ2-5, the complete variable domain reads GAGVSQSPRYKVAKRGQDVALRCDPISGHVSLFWYQQALGQGPEFLTYFQNEAQLDKSGLPSDRFFAERPEGSVSTLKIQRTQQEDSAVYLCASSSSGLAGVGETQYFGPGTRLLVL.

This clone was detected once. J is TRBJ1-4 and V is TRBV19, with D unresolved. The CDR3 totals 13 residues. CDR1 is LNHDA and CDR2 is SQIVND in the germline V gene (reference sequence). V shed 5 bases and J shed 7 bases, with 11 bases lying between them. The CDR3 region is CASSFGYGEKLFF. As DNA, the CDR3 is TGTGCCAGTAGTTTTGGTTACGGTGAAAAACTGTTTTTT.

This chain joins TRBV5-1 and TRBJ2-5; TRBD1 matches at 10 bases. Germline V gene data show CDR1 as SGHRS and CDR2 as YFSETQ. This CDR3 is 15 amino acids long. Trimming removed 5 bases from V and 0 bases from J; junction bases left unmatched: 4. CDR3 coding DNA: TGCGCCAGCAGACCCGGGACAGGGGACCAAGAGACCCAGTACTTC. Residues: CASRPGTGDQETQYF.

This clone was seen just once. V is TRBV2 and J is TRBJ2-7, with 11 bases aligning to TRBD1. Germline V CDR1 and CDR2: SNHLY, FYNNEI. Germline trimming cut 10 bases from V and 4 bases from J; bases unmatched to any gene: 9. The CDR3 runs 14 residues. In nucleotides, the CDR3 is TGTGCCACGATCGCCGGGACAGGGGGATACGAGCAGTACTTC. It encodes CATIAGTGGYEQYF. The variable domain in full, with the rest retrieved from reference TRBV2 and TRBJ2-7, is EPEVTQTPSHQVTQMGQEVILRCVPISNHLYFYWYRQILGQKVEFLVSFYNNEISEKSEIFDDQFSVERPDGSNFTLKIRSTKLEDSAMYFCATIAGTGGYEQYFGPGTRLTVT.

This sequence joins TRBV5-8 and TRBJ1-2; D not certain. Trimming cost V 2 bases and J 3 bases, with 5 bases left between them. The length of the CDR3 is 12 residues. Germline V lookup: CDR1 SGHTS, CDR2 YDEGEE. CDR3 sequence: CASSLGDYGYTF. CDR3 bases: TGTGCCAGCAGCTTAGGAGACTATGGCTACACCTTC.

J is TRBJ2-2 and V is TRBV7-2; D not certain. CDR3 length equals 12 residues. From germline, CDR1 is SGHTA and CDR2 FQGNSA. Trimming pared 5 bases from V and 8 bases from J, leaving 9 bases between. In nucleotides, the CDR3 is TGTGCCAGCAGCCTACGACTGGGGGAGCTGTTTTTT. Its translation: CASSLRLGELFF. Full variable domain (rest looked up from reference TRBV7-2 and TRBJ2-2): GAGVSQSPSNKVTEKGKDVELRCDPISGHTALYWYRQSLGQGLEFLIYFQGNSAPDKSGLPSDRFSAERTGGSVSTLTIQRTQQEDSAVYLCASSLRLGELFFGEGSRLTVL.

This clone was seen more than once but under ten times. The gene calls are TRBV7-9 and TRBJ1-2; D may be TRBD1 (5 bases). V was clipped by 4 bases and J by 4 bases, with 10 bases between them. Germline CDR1 SEHNR, CDR2 FQNEAQ (reference sequence). CDR3 size: 13 residues. This CDR3 is CASSSRGSYGYTF. CDR3 DNA sequence: TGTGCCAGCAGCTCGCGGGGGAGCTATGGCTACACCTTC.

DNA for the CDR3: TGTGCCAGCAGCCTGGGGCAGGCGGCTTCATATTTT. Protein: CASSLGQAASYF. The chain has TRBV7-9 and TRBJ2-3, with D maybe TRBD1 (5 bases). Germline V CDR1 and CDR2: SEHNR, FQNEAQ (reference sequence). The CDR3 runs to 12 residues. V was pared by 5 bases and J by 15 bases, with 18 bases between.

The rearrangement uses TRBV2 and TRBJ1-3; D is undetermined. CDR3 length: 17 residues. V was pared by 1 base and J by 0 bases, with 13 bases between. The V gene's germline CDR1 is SNHLY and CDR2 FYNNEI. In DNA form, the CDR3 reads TGTGCCAGCAGTGAAGGGGCAGACTACCTCTCTGGAAACACCATATATTTT. Encoded protein: CASSEGADYLSGNTIYF.

The chain has TRBV29-1 and TRBJ2-3, with 9 bases matching TRBD2. The V gene end was trimmed by 4 bases and the J gene end by 4 bases; junction bases not matched to a gene: 9. CDR1 and CDR2 from the germline V gene are SQVTM and ANQGSEA. CDR3 length: 15 residues. CDR3 nucleotides: TGCAGCGTTGCTCATGTTAGCGGGAGATCAGATACGCAGTATTTT. Its translation is CSVAHVSGRSDTQYF.

The gene calls are TRBV9 and TRBJ2-3; 8 nucleotides agree with TRBD1. The CDR3 length is 16 residues. Germline CDR1 and CDR2: SGDLS and YYNGEE. The J segment lost 4 bases and the V segment lost 4 bases, leaving 11 bases of the junction unmatched. CDR3 in DNA: TGTGCCAGCAGCCCCTCGATAGGACAGGGCTCAGATACGCAGTATTTT. Its translation is CASSPSIGQGSDTQYF.

This clone was detected only a few times. The chain combines TRBV11-2 with TRBJ1-1; no clear D gene. Germline loops: CDR1 SGHAT, CDR2 FQNNGV. The germline V and J ends were trimmed by 5 bases and 8 bases, with 15 bases remaining between them. This CDR3 has 13 amino acids. The CDR3 nucleotides read TGTGCCAGCAGCCGCGTCGAAGACTCCGAAGCTTTCTTT. Translating gives CASSRVEDSEAFF.

This rearrangement joins TRBV18 to TRBJ1-1; D perhaps matches TRBD1 (5 bases). The germline V and J ends were trimmed by 3 bases and 8 bases, with 28 bases remaining between them. Germline CDR1 KGHSH, CDR2 LQKENI. The CDR3 has 18 residues. CDR3: CASSPDLGPEGPVEEAFF. CDR3 in DNA: TGTGCCAGCTCACCGGATCTGGGGCCCGAAGGTCCGGTTGAGGAAGCTTTCTTT.

For this clone: The same CDR3 also results from other DNA sequences found in this sample. The V and J genes are TRBV6-5 and TRBJ1-1; TRBD1 matches at 9 bases. The germline gives CDR1 MNHEY, CDR2 SVGAGI. Losses at the gene ends were 0 bases for V and 4 bases for J; bases not matched to a gene: 0. This CDR3 region has 14 residues. The CDR3 nucleotides read TGTGCCAGCAGTTACTCGGACAGGGGCACTGAAGCTTTCTTT. Translated, it gives CASSYSDRGTEAFF.

Only one count was recorded for this clone. The rearrangement links TRBV4-1 to TRBJ1-2; a weak D match, TRBD1 (5 bases). This CDR3 comprises 14 residues. Germline CDR1 is MGHRA and CDR2 is YSYEKL. With 0 bases removed from V and 4 bases from J, the gap between germline ends came to 9 bases. CDR3: CASSQDQGSYGYTF. In nucleotides, the CDR3 is TGCGCCAGCAGCCAAGATCAGGGATCCTATGGCTACACCTTC.

This clone was found a few times. This chain links TRBV30 with TRBJ1-1; D is unresolved. This CDR3 has 12 residues. The V end lost 3 bases, the J end lost 2 bases, and 7 bases lay between the germline ends. Germline V gene sequence: CDR1 GTSNPN, CDR2 SVGIG (reference sequence). The chain's CDR3 is CAWSEGNTEAFF. The CDR3 DNA follows: TGTGCCTGGAGCGAGGGAAACACTGAAGCTTTCTTT.

The CDR3 reads CASTPIGNRDYGYTF. The CDR3 nucleotides read TGTGCCAGCACCCCGATCGGGAACCGAGACTATGGCTACACCTTC. This chain uses TRBV25-1 with TRBJ1-2; D is unclear. Per germline, CDR1 MGHDK and CDR2 SYGVNS. V dropped 7 bases and J dropped 3 bases, with 18 bases sitting between them. The CDR3 runs to 15 residues.

V is TRBV9 and J is TRBJ1-2, with 8 bases that match TRBD1. V shed 4 bases and J 7 bases; nucleotides not matched to a gene: 9. Germline loops: CDR1 SGDLS, CDR2 YYNGEE. The CDR3 is 14 residues long. Here the CDR3 DNA reads TGTGCCAGCAGCCCCTTCGACAGGGGAGGTGGCTACACCTTC. This gives the protein CASSPFDRGGGYTF. The whole variable domain, remainder taken from reference TRBV9 and TRBJ1-2, is DSGVTQTPKHLITATGQRVTLRCSPRSGDLSVYWYQQSLDQGLQFLIQYYNGEERAKGNILERFSAQQFPDLHSELNLSSLELGDSALYFCASSPFDRGGGYTFGSGTRLTVV.

This clone was observed a few times. CDR3 protein: CASSMATGGSTGELFF. The CDR3 coding sequence is TGTGCCAGCAGTATGGCGACAGGGGGCAGCACCGGGGAGCTGTTTTTT. This rearrangement joins TRBV5-8 to TRBJ2-2; 10 bases agree with TRBD1. Per the germline V gene, CDR1 is SGHTS and CDR2 is YDEGEE. This CDR3 spans 16 amino acids. Trimming at V came to 5 bases and at J to 4 bases, leaving 8 bases not matched to a gene. The full variable domain, with the rest looked up from reference TRBV5-8 and TRBJ2-2, is EAGVTQSPTHLIKTRGQQATLRCSPISGHTSVYWYQQALGLGLQFLLWYDEGEERNRGNFPPRFSGRQFPNYSSELNVNALELEDSALYLCASSMATGGSTGELFFGEGSRLTVL.

The chain joins TRBV5-8 to TRBJ1-2; the D gene is possibly TRBD1 (6 bases). This CDR3 comprises 13 residues. V lost 3 bases and J 6 bases, leaving 12 bases between the germline ends. Germline loops: CDR1 SGHTS, CDR2 YDEGEE. CDR3 loop: CASSYSQGHGYTF. Written as DNA, the CDR3 is TGTGCCAGCAGCTATTCACAGGGCCATGGCTACACCTTC.

This chain links TRBV4-1 with TRBJ2-7; the match to TRBD2 covers 10 bases. V lost 2 bases, J lost 4 bases, and 11 bases stayed unmatched. CDR3 size: 17 residues. The germline CDR1 and CDR2 sequences are MGHRA and YSYEKL. CDR3 residues: CASSQPTASGRSYEQYF. CDR3 nucleotide sequence: TGCGCCAGCAGCCAACCCACCGCTAGCGGGAGATCTTACGAGCAGTACTTC.

The chain links TRBV5-8 to TRBJ1-5; 7 nucleotides line up with TRBD1. The CDR3 runs to 14 residues. Germline V gene sequence: CDR1 SGHTS, CDR2 YDEGEE. Unmatched junction bases numbered 4, after V lost 4 bases and J lost 3 bases. CDR3 sequence: CASSPQGFNQPQHF. The CDR3 DNA reads as TGTGCCAGCAGCCCACAGGGGTTCAATCAGCCCCAGCATTTT.